Below are 23 T cell receptor beta chains sequenced from a single sample in a study of cytomegalovirus exposure and HLA in healthy donors. PCR employed 60 Vbeta and 13 Jbeta primers. TCRdb's table, derived via immunoSEQ multiplex PCR, lists solely in-frame clones and lacks some. The sample includes 65,000 to 90,000 clones. The sequencing sample was made of PBMCs. These receptor sequences come from a female donor in good health and CMV-seropositive.

The chain couples TRBV5-1 to TRBJ2-7, with TRBD2 matching 11 bases. The germline V gene has CDR1 SGHRS and CDR2 YFSETQ. The V gene end was trimmed by 1 base and the J gene end by 0 bases; junction bases not matched to a gene: 6. The length of the CDR3 is 17 residues. This CDR3 reads CASSLPLAGGSSYEQYF. The DNA for the CDR3 is TGCGCCAGCAGCTTGCCCCTAGCGGGAGGTAGCTCCTACGAGCAGTACTTC.

This chain links TRBV6-1 with TRBJ2-7; 7 bases map to TRBD1. CDR1 is MNHNS, CDR2 SASEGT, per germline. Trimming cost V 8 bases and J 7 bases; bases outside gene matches: 5. The CDR3 contains 11 residues. Here the CDR3 reads CASDRVGEQYF. The CDR3 DNA follows: TGTGCCAGCGACAGGGTTGGGGAGCAGTACTTC.

This sequence joins TRBV27 and TRBJ2-5; 9 bases agree with TRBD2. The ends lost 7 bases at V and 3 bases at J; junction bases unmatched: 9. The V gene's germline CDR1 is MNHEY and CDR2 SMNVEV (reference sequence). The CDR3 has 15 amino acids. CDR3 nucleotides: TGTGCCAGCACCGGTTTGGCGGGAGGGGAAGAGACCCAGTACTTC. Its translation: CASTGLAGGEETQYF.

The chain joins TRBV5-1 to TRBJ2-2; 9 nucleotides match TRBD2. Trimming cost V 3 bases and J 0 bases; bases outside gene matches: 3. Germline-derived CDR1 and CDR2 are SGHRS and YFSETQ. The CDR3 is 16 residues long. Written as DNA, the CDR3 is TGCGCCAGCAGCTCCTCTAGCGGGGCGAACACCGGGGAGCTGTTTTTT. The encoded protein is CASSSSSGANTGELFF.

This rearrangement joins TRBV5-1 to TRBJ1-1; D is undetermined. V lost 0 bases and J lost 4, with 10 bases in between. There are 14 residues in the CDR3. Germline lookup yields CDR1 SGHRS and CDR2 YFSETQ. CDR3 nucleotide sequence: TGCGCCAGCAGCTTGGGGGCTTTTGGCACTGAAGCTTTCTTT. It yields the protein CASSLGAFGTEAFF.

The chain is built from TRBV28 and TRBJ2-7; 7 bases fit TRBD2. The germline CDR1 and CDR2 sequences are MDHEN and SYDVKM. V lost 5 bases and J lost 6; bases outside the gene matches: 7. There are 13 residues in the CDR3. In DNA form, the CDR3 reads TGTGCCAGCAGTCTTGGCCCGGGGGGCGAGCAGTACTTC. This encodes CASSLGPGGEQYF.

J is TRBJ2-1 and V is TRBV11-3; D is ambiguous. CDR3 length equals 13 residues. In germline, CDR1 is SGHNT, CDR2 YENEEA. Trimming shortened V by 2 bases and J by 6 bases, and 8 bases separated the two germline ends. The CDR3 DNA sequence: TGTGCCAGCAGCTTATTGTCTAGCAATGAGCAGTTCTTC. It translates to CASSLLSSNEQFF.

The J gene is TRBJ1-2, the V gene TRBV6-1; D remains unclear. In germline, CDR1 is MNHNS, CDR2 SASEGT. V was clipped by 6 bases and J by 5 bases, with 7 bases between them. CDR3 length equals 11 residues. The CDR3 nucleotides are TGTGCCAGCAGCCTCAGGTATGGCTACACCTTC. Translating gives CASSLRYGYTF.

J is TRBJ1-6 and V is TRBV5-1; D remains ambiguous. V was clipped by 1 base and J by 6 bases, with 8 bases between them. This CDR3 contains 14 residues. CDR1 is SGHRS, CDR2 YFSETQ, per germline. This chain's CDR3 is CASSLRESNSPLHF. The CDR3 DNA follows: TGCGCCAGCAGCTTGAGGGAGTCTAATTCACCCCTCCACTTT.

The chain uses TRBV1 and TRBJ1-1. TRBV1 is given as a pseudogene. The CDR3 is 12 amino acids. CDR3 protein: CTSSQEDGGAFF. The CDR3, as DNA: TGCACCAGCAGCCAAGAGGACGGGGGAGCTTTCTTT.

This chain uses TRBV5-1 with TRBJ1-1, with D unclear. This CDR3 has 14 amino acids. Trimming removed 4 bases at V and 0 bases at J, with 10 bases between. Germline CDR1 reads SGHRS; CDR2 reads YFSETQ. DNA of the CDR3: TGCGCCAGCAGCCCCCTAGTAGTGAACACTGAAGCTTTCTTT. This sequence encodes CASSPLVVNTEAFF.

The V gene is TRBV6-1, the J gene TRBJ2-7; D not resolved. The germline gives CDR1 MNHNS, CDR2 SASEGT. V was shortened by 6 bases and J by 1 base, with 4 bases between the two germline ends. CDR3 size: 11 residues. CDR3 residues: CASRRSYEQYF. Here the CDR3 DNA reads TGTGCCAGCAGGAGGTCCTACGAGCAGTACTTC.

This chain connects TRBV6-5 to TRBJ1-1; D might be TRBD1 (5 bases). The CDR3 consists of 16 residues. Per germline, CDR1 MNHEY and CDR2 SVGAGI. V dropped 2 bases and J dropped 7 bases, with 20 bases sitting between them. The CDR3 nucleotides read TGTGCCAGCAGTTACGCGGGGGGGGTACTGAGGGGTGAAGCTTTCTTT. Its translation: CASSYAGGVLRGEAFF.

The genes are TRBV18 and TRBJ2-2; D remains unclear. Per the germline V gene, CDR1 is KGHSH and CDR2 is LQKENI. Trimming shortened V by 2 bases and J by 7 bases, and 5 bases separated the two germline ends. The CDR3 consists of 12 residues. The CDR3 here is CASSPGLGELFF. The CDR3 DNA follows: TGTGCCAGCTCACCAGGGCTCGGGGAGCTGTTTTTT.

The chain uses TRBV29-1 and TRBJ2-1; 9 nucleotides match TRBD1. Trimming cost V 6 bases and J 5 bases; bases outside gene matches: 8. There are 14 residues in the CDR3. CDR1 SQVTM and CDR2 ANQGSEA come from the germline V gene. CDR3 in DNA: TGCAGCGTCGACCGGACAGGGGTGGACAATGAGCAGTTCTTC. It is translated as CSVDRTGVDNEQFF.

This sequence joins TRBV7-3 and TRBJ2-3; 9 bases map to TRBD1. Germline CDR1 and CDR2: SGHTA and FQGTGA. The CDR3 is 15 amino acids. The V segment lost 3 bases and the J segment 4 bases; nucleotides outside the gene matches: 5. CDR3 protein: CASSLPGQGADTQYF. In nucleotides, the CDR3 is TGTGCCAGCAGCTTGCCGGGACAGGGTGCAGATACGCAGTATTTT.

The V gene is TRBV5-1, the J gene TRBJ2-2; the match to TRBD2 covers 7 bases. This CDR3 is 15 amino acids long. The germline CDR1 and CDR2 sequences are SGHRS and YFSETQ. J gave up 4 bases and V 1 base, and 4 bases lay outside the gene matches. CDR3 bases: TGCGCCAGCAGCTTGCTAGGGGAGGGCACCGGGGAGCTGTTTTTT. It encodes CASSLLGEGTGELFF.

This chain connects TRBV6-6 to TRBJ1-5; a weak D match, TRBD1 (6 bases). Per the germline V gene, CDR1 is MNHNY and CDR2 is SVGAGI (reference sequence). Trimming removed 2 bases at V and 4 bases at J, with 12 bases between. CDR3 length: 15 residues. The CDR3 loop is CASSYAQGSNQPQHF. CDR3 sequence (DNA): TGTGCCAGCAGTTACGCCCAGGGGTCTAATCAGCCCCAGCATTTT.

This rearrangement joins TRBV4-1 to TRBJ2-5, with 7 bases aligning to TRBD1. V lost 2 bases to trimming and J lost 5 bases; unmatched junction nucleotides: 8. Germline V gene data show CDR1 as MGHRA and CDR2 as YSYEKL. CDR3 length: 15 residues. In DNA, the CDR3 is TGCGCCAGCAGCCAAAATTTCCGACAGGGTGAGACCCAGTACTTC. Encoded protein: CASSQNFRQGETQYF.

V gene TRBV7-9 combines with J gene TRBJ2-5; TRBD1 aligns across 9 bases. Trimming removed 5 bases from V and 6 bases from J; junction bases left unmatched: 13. Germline-derived CDR1 and CDR2 are SEHNR and FQNEAQ (reference sequence). This CDR3 region has 16 residues. CDR3 residues: CASSQTGTGIVQTQYF. The CDR3 bases are TGTGCCAGCAGCCAAACCGGGACAGGGATCGTACAGACCCAGTACTTC.

This chain connects TRBV4-1 to TRBJ2-7; the D gene is possibly TRBD1 (5 bases). The CDR3 sequence is 13 residues long. V was pared by 2 bases and J by 3 bases, with 8 bases between. Per the germline V gene, CDR1 is MGHRA and CDR2 is YSYEKL. CDR3 protein: CASSQWGSYEQYF. CDR3 sequence (DNA): TGCGCCAGCAGCCAATGGGGCAGCTACGAGCAGTACTTC.

The chain has TRBV29-1 and TRBJ1-1; D not resolved. The CDR3 covers 12 residues. The V gene lost 4 bases and the J gene lost 0 bases, with 6 bases spanning the gap. Per germline, CDR1 SQVTM and CDR2 ANQGSEA. The CDR3 region has the DNA TGCAGCGTTGTTTACTTGAACACTGAAGCTTTCTTT. Its translation is CSVVYLNTEAFF. Full variable domain (rest looked up from reference TRBV29-1 and TRBJ1-1): SAVISQKPSRDICQRGTSLTIQCQVDSQVTMMFWYRQQPGQSLTLIATANQGSEATYESGFVIDKFPISRPNLTFSTLTVSNMSPEDSSIYLCSVVYLNTEAFFGQGTRLTVV.

V and J are TRBV6-1 and TRBJ2-5, with 7 bases identical to TRBD1. Germline lookup yields CDR1 MNHNS and CDR2 SASEGT. V trimming: 6 bases; J trimming: 5 bases; junction bases outside the gene matches: 9. The CDR3 loop spans 14 amino acids. The CDR3 coding sequence is TGTGCCAGCAGCCCCCGACAGGGTTGGGAGACCCAGTACTTC. The encoded protein is CASSPRQGWETQYF.